The 18 T cell receptor beta chains in this list originate from one sample, sequenced in a study of blood T cells in healthy people across ages. A second about 7 to 11 cycle PCR used barcoded and J-beta primers. TCRdb re-called the 5' RACE reads with MiXCR, one entry per CDR3 protein. In the table there are around 1.5 million distinct CDR3 sequences, almost 60% of which are singletons. Sequenced: blood. The receptors shown here come from a man between 18 and 29 years old in good health.

The V call is TRBV25-1, the J call TRBJ1-2; D call uncertain. This CDR3 comprises 15 residues. V was trimmed by 2 bases and J by 4 bases, leaving 14 bases between them. Germline assignment: CDR1 MGHDK and CDR2 SYGVNS. DNA for the CDR3: TGTGCCAGCAGTGAACCCCGAGGAGCACTCTATGGCTACACCTTC. Its protein product is CASSEPRGALYGYTF.

The V call is TRBV13, the J call TRBJ1-2; the match to TRBD1 covers 11 bases. The CDR3 consists of 14 residues. Germline V CDR1 and CDR2: PRHDT, FYEKMQ (reference sequence). V was clipped by 5 bases and J by 8 bases; unmatched bases: 7. The CDR3 DNA follows: TGTGCCAGCAGCCGCGGGACAGGGGGTGACGGCTACACCTTC. Its translation is CASSRGTGGDGYTF. Filled out from reference TRBV13 and TRBJ1-2, the complete variable domain reads AAGVIQSPRHLIKEKRETATLKCYPIPRHDTVYWYQQGPGQDPQFLISFYEKMQSDKGSIPDRFSAQQFSDYHSELNMSSLELGDSALYFCASSRGTGGDGYTFGSGTRLTVV.

The genes are TRBV29-1 and TRBJ2-1; the match to TRBD2 covers 9 bases. The CDR3 is made up of 13 amino acids. V trimming: 4 bases; J trimming: 4 bases; junction bases outside the gene matches: 2. Germline CDR1 and CDR2: SQVTM and ANQGSEA. The CDR3 coding sequence is TGCAGCGTTGTAGCGGGGGATTACAATGAGCAGTTCTTC. This gives the protein CSVVAGDYNEQFF.

The rearrangement joins TRBV6-1 to TRBJ2-1; D remains unclear. Looked up from germline, CDR1 is MNHNS and CDR2 is SASEGT. CDR3 length equals 11 residues. V lost 6 bases and J 9 bases, leaving 9 bases between the germline ends. CDR3 sequence reads: CASRVFPEQFF. DNA of the CDR3: TGTGCCAGCAGGGTCTTCCCTGAGCAGTTCTTC.

The chain employs TRBV6-5 and TRBJ1-1; D is ambiguous. Deletions cut 5 bases from V and 1 base from J, with 11 bases between. The CDR3 is 14 residues long. Germline values: CDR1 MNHEY, CDR2 SVGAGI. This CDR3 reads CASSPGWENTEAFF. DNA for the CDR3: TGTGCCAGCAGTCCCGGGTGGGAGAACACTGAAGCTTTCTTT.

The chain combines TRBV20-1 with TRBJ1-1; D not resolved. V gave up 0 bases and J gave up 8 bases, with 10 bases separating them. The germline gives CDR1 DFQATT, CDR2 SNEGSKA (reference sequence). The CDR3 is 12 residues long. The chain's CDR3 is CSARDGSLEAFF. CDR3 coding DNA: TGCAGTGCTAGAGATGGGTCACTAGAAGCTTTCTTT.

The chain combines TRBV30 with TRBJ1-4; 7 nucleotides agree with TRBD1. The CDR3 extends over 13 amino acids. J was trimmed by 7 bases and V by 1 base; bases with no gene match: 3. Germline lookup yields CDR1 GTSNPN and CDR2 SVGIG (reference sequence). The CDR3 bases are TGTGCCTGGAGTGCAAGGGGGCGTGAAAAACTGTTTTTT. Translation: CAWSARGREKLFF.

The chain combines TRBV7-9 with TRBJ2-7, with D tentatively TRBD2 (5 bases). The CDR3 runs to 14 residues. Trimming pared 4 bases from V and 5 bases from J, leaving 15 bases between. Germline V CDR1 and CDR2: SEHNR, FQNEAQ (reference sequence). CDR3 coding DNA: TGTGCCAGCAGCTCGCCCGAACTCGGGGACGAGCAGTACTTC. This translates into CASSSPELGDEQYF.

The genes are TRBV15 and TRBJ2-7, with a possible D match to TRBD1 (5 bases). The CDR3 covers 14 residues. V gave up 3 bases and J gave up 1 base, with 10 bases separating them. CDR1 and CDR2 (germline): LNHNV, YYDKDF (reference sequence). The CDR3 here is CATSRLQGSYEQYF. In nucleotides, the CDR3 is TGTGCCACCAGCAGGCTTCAGGGATCCTACGAGCAGTACTTC. Together with reference TRBV15 and TRBJ2-7, the CDR3 gives the full variable domain: DAMVIQNPRYQVTQFGKPVTLSCSQTLNHNVMYWYQQKSSQAPKLLFHYYDKDFNNEADTPDNFQSRRPNTSFCFLDIRSPGLGDTAMYLCATSRLQGSYEQYFGPGTRLTVT.

This clonotype was detected a few times. The DNA for the CDR3 is TGTGCCAGCAACCTTGGCTCCGGGCACGAGCAGTACTTC. Its protein is CASNLGSGHEQYF. The chain joins TRBV6-5 to TRBJ2-7; D not resolved. This CDR3 is built from 13 residues. V shed 7 bases and J shed 5 bases, with 15 bases lying between them. Germline V gives CDR1 MNHEY, CDR2 SVGAGI.

The rearrangement links TRBV4-3 to TRBJ2-4, with no clear D. The CDR3 totals 17 residues. CDR1 and CDR2 (germline): LGHNA, YSLEER. Trimming removed 0 bases from V and 0 bases from J, with 12 bases in between. This CDR3 is CASSQELPHLAKNIQYF. In DNA, the CDR3 is TGCGCCAGCAGCCAAGAACTCCCACACTTAGCCAAAAACATTCAGTACTTC.

The genes are TRBV12-3 or TRBV12-4 and TRBJ1-5; TRBD1 is a possible D gene (6 bases). The V end lost 6 bases, the J end lost 5 bases, and 17 bases lay between the germline ends. The CDR3 spans 15 residues. CDR3 in DNA: TGTGCCAGCAGCCCCAACAGGGTTGGGGATCAGCCCCAGCATTTT. Amino acids: CASSPNRVGDQPQHF.

The V gene is TRBV4-2, the J gene TRBJ1-6; weak D call: TRBD1 (5 bases). Trimming left V 0 bases short and J 9 bases short, with 12 bases between. The CDR3 has 15 amino acids. Germline V gene lookup returns CDR1 LGHNA and CDR2 YNFKEQ. The CDR3 DNA is TGTGCCAGCAGCCAAGAACGGGGGTACGGTTCACCCCTCCACTTT. This codes for CASSQERGYGSPLHF.

This CDR3 reads CSASNGNYGYTF. CDR3 nucleotide sequence: TGCAGTGCTAGTAACGGGAACTATGGCTACACCTTC. The chain couples TRBV20-1 to TRBJ1-2; no reliable D call. Germline V lookup: CDR1 DFQATT, CDR2 SNEGSKA (reference sequence). V was trimmed by 3 bases and J by 2 bases, leaving 7 bases between them. The CDR3 runs 12 residues.

This clonotype was recorded a few times. The chain couples TRBV29-1 to TRBJ1-1; TRBD1 agrees at 7 bases. J was trimmed by 12 bases and V by 7 bases; bases with no gene match: 11. The CDR3 loop spans 11 amino acids. Germline-derived CDR1 and CDR2 are SQVTM and ANQGSEA. This chain's CDR3 is CSGPWTGDPFF. The CDR3 DNA reads as TGCAGCGGCCCTTGGACAGGCGACCCTTTCTTT.

The CDR3 nucleotides are TGCGCCAGCTGTTCGGACGTAACTAATGAAAAACTGTTTTTT. Translation: CASCSDVTNEKLFF. This sequence joins TRBV5-1 and TRBJ1-4; D remains unclear. The CDR3 runs 14 residues. Trimming took 7 bases from V and 1 from J, leaving 11 bases between them. CDR1 is SGHRS, CDR2 YFSETQ, per germline.

This chain uses TRBV6-1 with TRBJ1-1, with D hard to call. V dropped 4 bases and J dropped 6 bases, with 9 bases sitting between them. This CDR3 comprises 12 residues. Germline CDR1 is MNHNS and CDR2 is SASEGT. In nucleotides, the CDR3 is TGTGCCAGCAGTGCAGGAAAACCTGAAGCTTTCTTT. Its protein product is CASSAGKPEAFF.

The chain couples TRBV20-1 to TRBJ1-2, with D hard to call. Germline-derived CDR1 and CDR2 are DFQATT and SNEGSKA (reference sequence). Trimming left V 5 bases short and J 4 bases short, with 14 bases between. This CDR3 spans 13 amino acids. For the CDR3, the DNA is TGCAGTGCTCCACACCAAGGGCTCTATGGCTACACCTTC. It encodes CSAPHQGLYGYTF.